This TCR beta chain was captured by sequencing in a study of T cell repertoires in cytomegalovirus infection. About the research overall: Signatures in public TCR beta sequences pointed to both CMV infection and matching HLA type.

From germline, CDR1 is SEHNR and CDR2 FQNEAQ (reference sequence). Between the trimmed V and J ends, which lost 0 bases and 0 bases, there was a span of 6 bases. The CDR3 spans 14 residues. This clonotype was counted at least ten times. TCRdb re-analysed the reads in MiXCR, keeping a single row per CDR3 protein. The repertoire includes approximately 170,000 distinct CDR3 sequences, over 15% of them detected once, and over 15% sits in the top ten. The specimen sequenced was CD8+ T cells from PBMCs. V and J are TRBV7-9 and TRBJ2-7; D is ambiguous. The source of this sequence is a human donor in good health (CMV status not recorded). Some clones in this sample may be carry-over from other donors' samples. CDR3 DNA sequence: TGTGCCAGCAGCTTAGCGCCTAGCTCCTACGAGCAGTACTTC. This encodes CASSLAPSSYEQYF.